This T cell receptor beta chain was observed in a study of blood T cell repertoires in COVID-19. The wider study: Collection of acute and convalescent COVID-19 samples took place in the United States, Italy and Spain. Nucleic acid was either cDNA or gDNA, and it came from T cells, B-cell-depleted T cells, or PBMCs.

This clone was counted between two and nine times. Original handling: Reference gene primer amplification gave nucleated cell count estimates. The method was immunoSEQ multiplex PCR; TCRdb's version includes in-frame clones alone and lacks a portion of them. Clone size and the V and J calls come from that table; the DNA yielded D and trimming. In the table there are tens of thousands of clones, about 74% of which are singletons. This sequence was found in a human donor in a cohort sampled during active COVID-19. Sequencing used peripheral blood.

The CDR3, as DNA: TGTGCCAGCAGTCCTGACGGGAGCTCCTACGAGCAGTACTTC. The encoded protein is CASSPDGSSYEQYF. The rearrangement uses TRBV25-1 and TRBJ2-7; the D gene is possibly TRBD2 (6 bases). The CDR3 extends over 14 amino acids. V was shortened by 5 bases and J by 0 bases, with 11 bases between the two germline ends. Germline CDR1 is MGHDK and CDR2 is SYGVNS.